Each of the 15 T cell receptor beta chains below was sequenced from the same sample in a study of T cell responses to AZD1222 COVID-19 vaccine. TCRdb's copy holds only in-frame clones and misses some; the assay was immunoSEQ multiplex PCR. The sample carries some 100,000 clones, about nine tenths recorded once. The sample here was peripheral blood, taken on day 0 of AZD1222 vaccination. The origin of the receptors is an adult in good health.

The CDR3 protein is CASSLRPAAEEQYF. CDR3 bases: TGTGCCAGCAGCTTGCGCCCCGCTGCTGAAGAGCAGTACTTC. V and J are TRBV11-2 and TRBJ2-7, with no clear D. CDR1 and CDR2 from the germline V gene are SGHAT and FQNNGV. This CDR3 comprises 14 residues. V lost 3 bases and J 7 bases, leaving 16 bases between the germline ends.

V usage is TRBV5-5 and J usage is TRBJ2-2; D not certain. Germline CDR1 reads SGHKS; CDR2 reads YYEKEE (reference sequence). The CDR3 is 16 amino acids. The V and J ends lost 1 base and 8 bases respectively, with 18 bases between them. The CDR3 sequence is CASSLFSTSTFGELFF. The CDR3, as DNA: TGTGCCAGCAGCTTGTTTAGTACAAGCACCTTTGGGGAGCTGTTTTTT.

The chain is built from TRBV6-2 or TRBV6-3 and TRBJ2-3; D possibly corresponds to TRBD2 (5 bases). The ends were cut back, 2 bases at V and 4 bases at J, with 10 bases in the middle. The CDR3 consists of 14 residues. Germline assignment: CDR1 MNHEY and CDR2 SVGEGT. CDR3 amino acids: CASSYLARADTQYF. The CDR3 nucleotides are TGTGCCAGCAGTTACCTAGCTAGAGCAGATACGCAGTATTTT.

This chain connects TRBV2 to TRBJ1-5; D is possibly TRBD1 (5 bases). The CDR3 is made up of 17 amino acids. The V end lost 4 bases, the J end lost 0 bases, and 16 bases lay between the germline ends. Germline lookup yields CDR1 SNHLY and CDR2 FYNNEI. The CDR3 coding sequence is TGTGCCAGCAGTGTTCGAGGACACCGATATAGCAATCAGCCCCAGCATTTT. This gives the protein CASSVRGHRYSNQPQHF.

The rearrangement joins TRBV2 to TRBJ2-6, with 7 positions matching TRBD1. The CDR3 contains 18 residues. The germline V gene has CDR1 SNHLY and CDR2 FYNNEI. V dropped 3 bases and J dropped 4; count of bases not matched to a gene: 12. The CDR3 coding sequence is TGTGCCAGCAGTGATAGTACAGGGGCGGTGCAGGGGGCCAACGTCCTGACTTTC. Amino acids: CASSDSTGAVQGANVLTF.

The V call is TRBV9, the J call TRBJ1-1; TRBD1 matches at 7 bases. V lost 3 bases to trimming and J lost 2 bases; unmatched junction nucleotides: 4. The CDR3 is 14 amino acids. Germline V gene data show CDR1 as SGDLS and CDR2 as YYNGEE. This CDR3 is CASSGDSHNTEAFF. CDR3 bases: TGTGCCAGCAGCGGGGACAGCCATAACACTGAAGCTTTCTTT.

The rearrangement uses TRBV4-1 and TRBJ2-7; no definite D call. V was clipped by 1 base and J by 4 bases, with 14 bases between them. This CDR3 has 15 amino acids. CDR1 MGHRA and CDR2 YSYEKL come from the germline V gene. DNA of the CDR3: TGCGCCAGCAGCCAAGTTAAGGCCGCCCGTTACGAGCAGTACTTC. It codes for CASSQVKAARYEQYF.

CDR3 in DNA: TGTGCCAGCAGCTCTAGGGGACAGGGTAGCAATCAGCCCCAGCATTTT. Residues: CASSSRGQGSNQPQHF. V gene TRBV28 combines with J gene TRBJ1-5; 9 nucleotides align to TRBD1. The germline V gene encodes CDR1 MDHEN and CDR2 SYDVKM. The CDR3 runs 16 residues. After removal of 6 bases from V and 0 bases from J, the junction contained 6 bases not matched to a gene. Complete variable domain (other parts from reference TRBV28 and TRBJ1-5): DVKVTQSSRYLVKRTGEKVFLECVQDMDHENMFWYRQDPGLGLRLIYFSYDVKMKEKGDIPEGYSVSREKKERFSLILESASTNQTSMYLCASSSRGQGSNQPQHFGDGTRLSIL.

V gene TRBV11-3 combines with J gene TRBJ1-1; weak D call: TRBD1 (6 bases). V was pared by 5 bases and J by 4 bases, with 11 bases between. The CDR3 runs 13 residues. CDR1 and CDR2 (germline): SGHNT, YENEEA. The CDR3 sequence is CASSVLQGTEAFF. The CDR3 DNA reads TGTGCCAGCAGCGTGTTACAGGGCACTGAAGCTTTCTTT.

The chain links TRBV6-5 to TRBJ1-5, with 10 nucleotides matching TRBD1. J gave up 4 bases and V 4 bases, and 1 base lay outside the gene matches. Germline lookup yields CDR1 MNHEY and CDR2 SVGAGI. The CDR3 totals 14 residues. In DNA form, the CDR3 reads TGTGCCAGCAGTTGGGGACAGGGGAATCAGCCCCAGCATTTT. This codes for CASSWGQGNQPQHF.

J is TRBJ2-2 and V is TRBV10-3; D not resolved. CDR3 length: 14 residues. Between the trimmed V and J ends, which lost 0 bases and 7 bases, there was a span of 9 bases. Per the germline V gene, CDR1 is ENHRY and CDR2 is SYGVKD. The CDR3 protein is CAISESVQIGELFF. CDR3 sequence (DNA): TGTGCCATCAGTGAGTCGGTTCAAATCGGGGAGCTGTTTTTT.

V gene TRBV7-8 combines with J gene TRBJ2-1; 16 nucleotides align to TRBD2. J lost 5 bases, V lost 5 bases, and 12 bases had no gene match. The CDR3 totals 19 residues. CDR1 and CDR2 from the germline V gene are SGHVS and FQNEAQ. CDR3 in amino acids: CASSRVSGGLAGGDNEQFF. The CDR3 DNA sequence: TGTGCCAGCAGCCGAGTTTCTGGGGGACTAGCGGGAGGGGACAATGAGCAGTTCTTC.

This sequence joins TRBV5-1 and TRBJ1-1; D call uncertain. CDR1 is SGHRS, CDR2 YFSETQ, per germline. V lost 5 bases, J lost 3 bases, and 8 bases lay in between. The CDR3 runs 12 residues. The CDR3: CASRDVDTEAFF. DNA of the CDR3: TGCGCCAGCAGGGACGTGGACACTGAAGCTTTCTTT.

This clone has only one observation. The rearrangement uses TRBV5-6 and TRBJ1-1; weak D call: TRBD1 (6 bases). This CDR3 has 16 residues. V was cut by 4 bases and J by 4 bases, with 20 bases left in between. CDR1 and CDR2 from the germline V gene are SGHDT and YYEEEE. The CDR3 spells CASSPGGLWAATEAFF. CDR3 in DNA: TGTGCCAGCAGCCCTGGGGGCCTTTGGGCGGCCACTGAAGCTTTCTTT.

This chain connects TRBV5-4 to TRBJ2-1; TRBD2 might be the D (7 bases). Germline V gene lookup returns CDR1 SGHNT and CDR2 YYREEE (reference sequence). The CDR3 has 14 amino acids. V dropped 5 bases and J dropped 7 bases, with 16 bases sitting between them. The chain's CDR3 is CASRGGASSNEQFF. The CDR3 DNA follows: TGTGCCAGCAGGGGGGGGGCTAGCTCAAATGAGCAGTTCTTC.